The 2 T cell receptor beta chains in this list originate from one sample, sequenced in a study of graft-versus-host responses after intestinal transplantation. Here immunoSEQ multiplex PCR was the method, and the copy in TCRdb shows in-frame clones only, minus some. The sample consists of 85,000 to 100,000 clones, 85% to 90% of them appearing once. For these receptors, no antigen is known. Sequencing was performed on unstimulated CD4+ T cells sorted from spleen or lymph node cells, taken before intestinal transplant. These receptors originate from a human donor who received an intestinal transplant.

This chain joins TRBV2 and TRBJ1-2; D might be TRBD1 (5 bases). This CDR3 has 12 residues. In germline, CDR1 is SNHLY, CDR2 FYNNEI. Trimming took 4 bases from V and 8 from J, leaving 11 bases between them. The CDR3 region is CASSAFGGGYTF. CDR3 in DNA: TGTGCCAGCAGTGCATTCGGGGGGGGCTACACCTTC.

The J gene is TRBJ1-6, the V gene TRBV6-5, with D possibly TRBD1 on 5 matching bases. This CDR3 comprises 15 residues. Germline CDR1 is MNHEY and CDR2 is SVGAGI. V lost 6 bases and J 6 bases, leaving 15 bases between the germline ends. The CDR3 spells CASRPDSRPNSPLHF. The CDR3 DNA is TGTGCCAGCAGACCCGACAGCCGCCCTAATTCACCCCTCCACTTT.